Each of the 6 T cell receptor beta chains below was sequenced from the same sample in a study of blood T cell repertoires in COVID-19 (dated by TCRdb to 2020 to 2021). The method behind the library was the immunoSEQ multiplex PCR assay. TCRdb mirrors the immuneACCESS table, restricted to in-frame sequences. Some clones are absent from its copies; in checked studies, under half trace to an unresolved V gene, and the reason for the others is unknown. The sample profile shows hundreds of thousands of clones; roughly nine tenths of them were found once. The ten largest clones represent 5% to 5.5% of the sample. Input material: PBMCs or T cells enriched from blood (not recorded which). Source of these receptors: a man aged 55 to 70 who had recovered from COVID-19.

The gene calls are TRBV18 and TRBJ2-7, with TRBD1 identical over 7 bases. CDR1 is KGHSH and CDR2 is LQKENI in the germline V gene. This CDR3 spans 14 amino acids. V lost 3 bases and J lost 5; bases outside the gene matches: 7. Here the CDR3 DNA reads TGTGCCAGCTCACCTCAAACAGGGGTCAACGAGCAGTACTTC. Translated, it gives CASSPQTGVNEQYF. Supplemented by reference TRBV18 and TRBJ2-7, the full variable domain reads NAGVMQNPRHLVRRRGQEARLRCSPMKGHSHVYWYRQLPEEGLKFMVYLQKENIIDESGMPKERFSAEFPKEGPSILRIQQVVRGDSAAYFCASSPQTGVNEQYFGPGTRLTVT.

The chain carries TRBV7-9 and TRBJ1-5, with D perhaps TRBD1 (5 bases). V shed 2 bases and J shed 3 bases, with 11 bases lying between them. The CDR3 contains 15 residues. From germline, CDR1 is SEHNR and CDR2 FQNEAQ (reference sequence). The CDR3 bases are TGTGCCAGCAGCTTACAGGGAAGCCTCAATCAGCCCCAGCATTTT. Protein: CASSLQGSLNQPQHF.

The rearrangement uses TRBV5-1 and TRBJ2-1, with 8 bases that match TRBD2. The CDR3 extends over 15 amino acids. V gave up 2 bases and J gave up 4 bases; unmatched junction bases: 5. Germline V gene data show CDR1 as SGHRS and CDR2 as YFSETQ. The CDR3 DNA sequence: TGCGCCAGCAGCTTACAAGCGGGAGCGTACAATGAGCAGTTCTTC. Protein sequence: CASSLQAGAYNEQFF.

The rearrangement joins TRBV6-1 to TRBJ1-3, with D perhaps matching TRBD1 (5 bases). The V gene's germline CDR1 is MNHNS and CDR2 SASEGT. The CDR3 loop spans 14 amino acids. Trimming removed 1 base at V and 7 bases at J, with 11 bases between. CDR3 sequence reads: CASSEGRGRNTIYF. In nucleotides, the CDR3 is TGTGCCAGCAGTGAAGGGAGGGGAAGGAACACCATATATTTT.

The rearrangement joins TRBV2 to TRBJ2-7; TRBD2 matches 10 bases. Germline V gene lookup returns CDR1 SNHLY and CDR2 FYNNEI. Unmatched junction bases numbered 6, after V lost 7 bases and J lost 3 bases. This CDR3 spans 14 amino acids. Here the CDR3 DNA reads TGTGCCAGCATAGGGCCTAGCGGGGGCTACGAGCAGTACTTC. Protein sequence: CASIGPSGGYEQYF.

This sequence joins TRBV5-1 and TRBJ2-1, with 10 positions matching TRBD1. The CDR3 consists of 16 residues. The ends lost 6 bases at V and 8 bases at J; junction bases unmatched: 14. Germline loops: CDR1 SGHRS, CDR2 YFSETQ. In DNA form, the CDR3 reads TGCGCCAGCACCAAACAAGCGGGACAGGGGTTCGATGAGCAGTTCTTC. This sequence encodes CASTKQAGQGFDEQFF. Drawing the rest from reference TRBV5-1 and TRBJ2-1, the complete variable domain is KAGVTQTPRYLIKTRGQQVTLSCSPISGHRSVSWYQQTPGQGLQFLFEYFSETQRNKGNFPGRFSGRQFSNSRSEMNVSTLELGDSALYLCASTKQAGQGFDEQFFGPGTRLTVL.